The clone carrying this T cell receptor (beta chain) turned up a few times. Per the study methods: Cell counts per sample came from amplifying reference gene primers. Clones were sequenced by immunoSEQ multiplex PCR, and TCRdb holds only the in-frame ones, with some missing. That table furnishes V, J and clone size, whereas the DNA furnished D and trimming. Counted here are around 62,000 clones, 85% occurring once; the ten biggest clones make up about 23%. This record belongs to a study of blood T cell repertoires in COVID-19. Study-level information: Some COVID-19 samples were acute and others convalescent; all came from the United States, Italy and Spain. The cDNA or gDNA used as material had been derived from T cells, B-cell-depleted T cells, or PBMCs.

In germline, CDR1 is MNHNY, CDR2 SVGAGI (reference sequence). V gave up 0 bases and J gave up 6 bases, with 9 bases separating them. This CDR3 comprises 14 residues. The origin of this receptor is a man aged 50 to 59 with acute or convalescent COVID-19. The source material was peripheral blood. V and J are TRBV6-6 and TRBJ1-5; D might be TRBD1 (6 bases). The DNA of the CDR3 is TGTGCCAGCAGTTACTCGATACAGGGTCAGCCCCAGCATTTT. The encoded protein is CASSYSIQGQPQHF.